These 27 T cell receptor beta chains originate from one sample sequenced in a study of OX40 agonist ivuxolimab in advanced cancers. The assay was immunoSEQ multiplex PCR, and TCRdb's table has in-frame clones only and misses some. The table records approximately 54,000 clones, 85% to 95% of them present only once. Source: CD4+ or CD8+ T cells sorted from blood, taken in a trial of the OX40 agonist ivuxolimab. These TCRs come from an adult with an advanced solid tumor such as melanoma, head and neck, liver or kidney cancer.

The rearrangement uses TRBV5-1 and TRBJ1-2; TRBD1 is a possible D gene (6 bases). V lost 1 base to trimming and J lost 6 bases, with 16 bases between them. This CDR3 has 15 residues. Germline CDR1 and CDR2: SGHRS and YFSETQ. CDR3 DNA sequence: TGCGCCAGCAGCTTGTATGATCGGGGGGCCGATGGCTACACCTTC. It yields the protein CASSLYDRGADGYTF.

The rearrangement links TRBV4-3 to TRBJ2-1; weak D call: TRBD2 (5 bases). The length of the CDR3 is 15 residues. Per germline, CDR1 LGHNA and CDR2 YSLEER. Deletions cut 4 bases from V and 4 bases from J, with 14 bases between. CDR3 sequence: CASSPTERLYNEQFF. The DNA of the CDR3 is TGCGCCAGCAGCCCAACCGAGCGGTTATACAATGAGCAGTTCTTC.

The chain recombines TRBV30 with TRBJ2-3, with a possible D match to TRBD2 (6 bases). From germline, CDR1 is GTSNPN and CDR2 SVGIG (reference sequence). V lost 3 bases and J lost 3, with 13 bases in between. CDR3 length equals 14 residues. This CDR3 is CAWSLDYRTDTQYF. CDR3 sequence (DNA): TGTGCCTGGAGCCTGGACTACCGAACAGATACGCAGTATTTT.

About this clone itself: A read error may be the cause here, since a much bigger clone is one base away. This specimen includes other DNA sequences encoding the same CDR3. This sequence joins TRBV27 and TRBJ1-5; D is unclear. Germline V lookup: CDR1 MNHEY, CDR2 SMNVEV (reference sequence). Trimming cost V 3 bases and J 1 base, with 4 bases left between them. The CDR3 covers 13 residues. CDR3 coding DNA: TGTGCCAGCAGTTTGGGCAGCAATCAGCCCCAGCATTTT. This encodes CASSLGSNQPQHF.

The V gene is TRBV7-2, the J gene TRBJ2-3; 9 positions match TRBD1. The CDR3 extends over 15 amino acids. Germline V lookup: CDR1 SGHTA, CDR2 FQGNSA. Unmatched junction bases numbered 5, after V lost 2 bases and J lost 5 bases. CDR3 nucleotides: TGTGCCAGCAGCTTAAGGGACAGGGCCGTAGATACGCAGTATTTT. Translation gives CASSLRDRAVDTQYF. Supplemented by reference TRBV7-2 and TRBJ2-3, the full variable domain reads GAGVSQSPSNKVTEKGKDVELRCDPISGHTALYWYRQSLGQGLEFLIYFQGNSAPDKSGLPSDRFSAERTGGSVSTLTIQRTQQEDSAVYLCASSLRDRAVDTQYFGPGTRLTVL.

V usage is TRBV29-1 and J usage is TRBJ2-7; D is ambiguous. Looked up from germline, CDR1 is SQVTM and CDR2 is ANQGSEA. This CDR3 comprises 15 residues. Trimming pared 0 bases from V and 2 bases from J, leaving 14 bases between. The CDR3 reads CSVEESDGTPYEQYF. Here the CDR3 DNA reads TGCAGCGTTGAAGAAAGCGATGGCACTCCCTACGAGCAGTACTTC.

The genes are TRBV9 and TRBJ2-1; TRBD1 matches at 10 bases. Germline assignment: CDR1 SGDLS and CDR2 YYNGEE. V lost 3 bases to trimming and J lost 5 bases; unmatched junction nucleotides: 5. CDR3 length equals 15 residues. For the CDR3, the DNA is TGTGCCAGCAGCGCACCGGACAGGGGGGACAATGAGCAGTTCTTC. As protein: CASSAPDRGDNEQFF.

This chain links TRBV7-3 with TRBJ2-2, with D unclear. Trimming removed 2 bases at V and 5 bases at J, with 6 bases between. Germline CDR1 reads SGHTA; CDR2 reads FQGTGA. This CDR3 is 13 amino acids long. The CDR3 loop reads CASSLAETGELFF. The CDR3 nucleotides are TGTGCCAGCAGCTTAGCAGAAACCGGGGAGCTGTTTTTT.

This chain connects TRBV9 to TRBJ2-3; 8 nucleotides line up with TRBD2. The CDR3 contains 16 residues. Trimming took 4 bases from V and 1 from J; bases not matched to a gene: 8. Germline V lookup: CDR1 SGDLS, CDR2 YYNGEE. The CDR3 nucleotides are TGTGCCAGCAGCCCAACGACTAGCGCCGGCACAGATACGCAGTATTTT. It yields the protein CASSPTTSAGTDTQYF.

The chain links TRBV7-9 to TRBJ2-2; D gene uncertain. Germline loops: CDR1 SEHNR, CDR2 FQNEAQ (reference sequence). Trimming cost V 10 bases and J 8 bases, with 8 bases left between them. This CDR3 spans 10 amino acids. In DNA, the CDR3 is TGTGCCATTTCAAGAGGGGAGCTGTTTTTT. Encoded protein: CAISRGELFF.

The genes are TRBV5-1 and TRBJ2-1; D gene ambiguous. This CDR3 region has 13 residues. Germline values: CDR1 SGHRS, CDR2 YFSETQ. The ends were cut back, 0 bases at V and 8 bases at J, with 9 bases in the middle. In nucleotides, the CDR3 is TGCGCCAGCAGCTTGGAAGTCTTGGATGAGCAGTTCTTC. Its translation: CASSLEVLDEQFF.

In this sample, this clone turned up a few times. The chain couples TRBV4-2 to TRBJ1-1; 7 bases are a match to TRBD1. The CDR3 runs 15 residues. The V segment lost 1 base and the J segment 1 base; nucleotides outside the gene matches: 3. Germline-derived CDR1 and CDR2 are LGHNA and YNFKEQ. The CDR3 reads CASSQGDSWNTEAFF. The CDR3 region has the DNA TGTGCCAGCAGCCAAGGGGACAGCTGGAACACTGAAGCTTTCTTT.

This rearrangement joins TRBV11-2 to TRBJ2-7; D is ambiguous. CDR3 length: 15 residues. In germline, CDR1 is SGHAT, CDR2 FQNNGV. Trimming took 2 bases from V and 9 from J, leaving 20 bases between them. This CDR3 reads CASSLLSTAGSAQYF. CDR3 nucleotides: TGTGCCAGCAGCTTACTCTCCACTGCTGGAAGCGCGCAGTACTTC.

This clone was seen a handful of times. The chain uses TRBV29-1 and TRBJ2-7; 7 nucleotides agree with TRBD1. Germline-derived CDR1 and CDR2 are SQVTM and ANQGSEA. The CDR3 sequence is 15 residues long. V shed 1 base, J shed 4 bases, and the junction held 10 bases outside the gene matches. The CDR3 DNA reads TGCAGCGTTGAAGTGGGTGACAGGGCCGTTTACGAGCAGTACTTC. The encoded protein is CSVEVGDRAVYEQYF.

The chain links TRBV27 to TRBJ2-1, with D unresolved. V gave up 5 bases and J gave up 7 bases, with 9 bases separating them. This CDR3 contains 12 residues. CDR1 is MNHEY and CDR2 is SMNVEV in the germline V gene (reference sequence). CDR3 DNA: TGTGCCAGCAGTCCCCCAGCTAATGAGCAGTTCTTC. Its protein is CASSPPANEQFF.

The chain recombines TRBV7-3 with TRBJ2-1; 7 positions agree with TRBD2. Trimming cost V 4 bases and J 4 bases; bases outside gene matches: 1. The CDR3 is 13 residues long. Germline loops: CDR1 SGHTA, CDR2 FQGTGA. The CDR3 region is CASSWGGYNEQFF. The CDR3 DNA is TGTGCCAGCAGCTGGGGGGGTTACAATGAGCAGTTCTTC.

The chain combines TRBV7-6 with TRBJ1-2; 7 nucleotides agree with TRBD1. The CDR3 length is 15 residues. CDR1 and CDR2 from the germline V gene are SGHVS and FNYEAQ. Trimming cost V 1 base and J 8 bases; bases outside gene matches: 10. This CDR3 reads CASSLGDSRQEGYTF. The CDR3 bases are TGTGCCAGCAGCTTAGGGGACAGCCGTCAGGAGGGCTACACCTTC.

The chain has TRBV5-6 and TRBJ2-2; D tentatively fits TRBD1 or TRBD2 (5 bases each). This CDR3 contains 14 residues. From germline, CDR1 is SGHDT and CDR2 YYEEEE. Trimming removed 2 bases from V and 6 bases from J, with 11 bases in between. This chain's CDR3 is CASSFGVGAGELFF. In DNA, the CDR3 is TGTGCCAGCAGCTTTGGGGTGGGGGCCGGGGAGCTGTTTTTT. Drawing the rest from reference TRBV5-6 and TRBJ2-2, the complete variable domain is DAGVTQSPTHLIKTRGQQVTLRCSPKSGHDTVSWYQQALGQGPQFIFQYYEEEERQRGNFPDRFSGHQFPNYSSELNVNALLLGDSALYLCASSFGVGAGELFFGEGSRLTVL.

This chain links TRBV4-2 with TRBJ2-3; perhaps TRBD2 as D (5 bases). This CDR3 spans 18 amino acids. The ends were cut back, 0 bases at V and 0 bases at J, with 16 bases in the middle. CDR1 LGHNA and CDR2 YNFKEQ come from the germline V gene. The CDR3 protein is CASSQDSRSGWSTDTQYF. CDR3 nucleotide sequence: TGTGCCAGCAGCCAAGATAGCCGGAGCGGATGGAGCACAGATACGCAGTATTTT.

This rearrangement joins TRBV4-3 to TRBJ2-5; tentative D call: TRBD2 (6 bases). The J call may be incorrect, as the DNA end agrees better with TRBJ2-7. This CDR3 is 13 amino acids long. Germline V gives CDR1 LGHNA, CDR2 YSLEER. The CDR3 reads CASSQGTNYEQYF. The CDR3 nucleotides read TGCGCCAGCAGCCAAGGGACTAACTACGAGCAGTACTTC.

This sequence joins TRBV9 and TRBJ1-3; D ambiguous. Germline lookup yields CDR1 SGDLS and CDR2 YYNGEE. This CDR3 has 12 residues. Trimming stripped 3 bases from V and 2 bases from J, with 3 bases between. CDR3 nucleotides: TGTGCCAGCAGCGACCCTGGAAACACCATATATTTT. It yields the protein CASSDPGNTIYF.

The rearrangement uses TRBV4-1 and TRBJ2-7; 7 bases line up with TRBD2. CDR1 MGHRA and CDR2 YSYEKL come from the germline V gene. This CDR3 has 14 residues. V shed 1 base, J shed 6 bases, and the junction held 6 bases outside the gene matches. The CDR3 spells CASSQGEGSGEQYF. Here the CDR3 DNA reads TGCGCCAGCAGCCAAGGGGAGGGCTCAGGCGAGCAGTACTTC.

About this clone itself: The same CDR3 also results from other DNA sequences found in this sample. The chain joins TRBV27 to TRBJ1-1; 8 nucleotides line up with TRBD1. There are 13 residues in the CDR3. The germline V gene has CDR1 MNHEY and CDR2 SMNVEV (reference sequence). The junction had 2 bases not matched to a gene; V was cut back by 4 bases and J by 4 bases. The CDR3: CASSSTGGTEAFF. DNA of the CDR3: TGTGCCAGCAGTTCAACAGGGGGCACTGAAGCTTTCTTT.

Here the CDR3 reads CASSQDDGGRDTQYF. For the CDR3, the DNA is TGTGCCAGCAGCCAAGACGACGGAGGGAGAGATACGCAGTATTTT. The rearrangement joins TRBV14 to TRBJ2-3; possible D gene TRBD2, 6 bases. V lost 0 bases and J 5 bases, leaving 12 bases between the germline ends. Germline V gene sequence: CDR1 SGHDN, CDR2 FVKESK. The CDR3 runs 15 residues.

The V and J genes are TRBV25-1 and TRBJ2-5, with D hard to call. CDR3 size: 14 residues. Per the germline V gene, CDR1 is MGHDK and CDR2 is SYGVNS. The V and J ends lost 3 bases and 2 bases respectively, with 10 bases between them. Here the CDR3 reads CASSEDGWQETQYF. Written as DNA, the CDR3 is TGTGCCAGCAGTGAGGACGGGTGGCAAGAGACCCAGTACTTC.

The J gene is TRBJ1-1, the V gene TRBV29-1; D remains ambiguous. This CDR3 has 12 amino acids. The V gene lost 6 bases and the J gene lost 5 bases, with 13 bases spanning the gap. Germline V gene lookup returns CDR1 SQVTM and CDR2 ANQGSEA. The CDR3 here is CSVVVLGTEAFF. In DNA form, the CDR3 reads TGCAGCGTGGTGGTTTTAGGTACTGAAGCTTTCTTT.

This chain connects TRBV4-1 to TRBJ2-7; possible D gene TRBD1, 6 bases. In germline, CDR1 is MGHRA, CDR2 YSYEKL. CDR3 size: 15 residues. Trimming stripped 0 bases from V and 6 bases from J, with 15 bases between. CDR3: CASSQDQFGQSEQYF. CDR3 DNA: TGCGCCAGCAGCCAAGATCAATTTGGACAGAGCGAGCAGTACTTC.